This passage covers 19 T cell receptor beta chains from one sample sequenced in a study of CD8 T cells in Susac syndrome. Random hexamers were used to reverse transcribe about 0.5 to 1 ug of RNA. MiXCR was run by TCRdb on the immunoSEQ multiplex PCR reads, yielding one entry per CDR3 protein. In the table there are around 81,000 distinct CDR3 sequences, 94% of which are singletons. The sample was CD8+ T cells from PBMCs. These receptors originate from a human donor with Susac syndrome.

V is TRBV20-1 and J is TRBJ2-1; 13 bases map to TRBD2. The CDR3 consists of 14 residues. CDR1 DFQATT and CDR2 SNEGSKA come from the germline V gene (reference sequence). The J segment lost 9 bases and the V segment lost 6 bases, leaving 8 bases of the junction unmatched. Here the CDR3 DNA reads TGCAGTGCGTCGGGACTAGCGGGACAGAGTGAGCAGTTCTTC. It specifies CSASGLAGQSEQFF.

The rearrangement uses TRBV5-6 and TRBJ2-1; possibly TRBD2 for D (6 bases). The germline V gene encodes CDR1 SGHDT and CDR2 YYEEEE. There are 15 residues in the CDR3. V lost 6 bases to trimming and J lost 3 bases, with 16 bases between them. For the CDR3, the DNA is TGTGCCAGCAACTCTGGGAGGAACGACTACAATGAGCAGTTCTTC. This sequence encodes CASNSGRNDYNEQFF.

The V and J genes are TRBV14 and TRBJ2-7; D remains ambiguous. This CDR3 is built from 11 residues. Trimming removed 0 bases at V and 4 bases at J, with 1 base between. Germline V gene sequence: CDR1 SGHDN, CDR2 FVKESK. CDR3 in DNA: TGTGCCAGCAGCCAAGATTACGAGCAGTACTTC. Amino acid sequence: CASSQDYEQYF.

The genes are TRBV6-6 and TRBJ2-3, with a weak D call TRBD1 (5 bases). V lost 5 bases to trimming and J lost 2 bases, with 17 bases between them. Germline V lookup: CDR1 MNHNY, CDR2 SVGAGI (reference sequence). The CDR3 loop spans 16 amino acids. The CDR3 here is CASSNPQGYATDTQYF. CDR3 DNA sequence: TGTGCCAGCAGTAATCCCCAGGGTTACGCCACAGATACGCAGTATTTT.

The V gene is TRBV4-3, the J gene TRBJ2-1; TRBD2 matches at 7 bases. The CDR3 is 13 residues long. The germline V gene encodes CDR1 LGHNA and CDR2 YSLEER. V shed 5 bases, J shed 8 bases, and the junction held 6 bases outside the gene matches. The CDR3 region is CASSLGGSYEQFF. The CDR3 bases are TGCGCCAGCAGCTTGGGCGGGAGTTATGAGCAGTTCTTC.

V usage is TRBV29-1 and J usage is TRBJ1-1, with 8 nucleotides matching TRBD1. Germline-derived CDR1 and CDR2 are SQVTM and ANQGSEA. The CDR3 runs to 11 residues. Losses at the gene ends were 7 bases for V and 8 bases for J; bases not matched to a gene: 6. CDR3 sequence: CSGTGGVEAFF. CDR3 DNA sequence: TGCAGCGGTACAGGGGGAGTAGAAGCTTTCTTT.

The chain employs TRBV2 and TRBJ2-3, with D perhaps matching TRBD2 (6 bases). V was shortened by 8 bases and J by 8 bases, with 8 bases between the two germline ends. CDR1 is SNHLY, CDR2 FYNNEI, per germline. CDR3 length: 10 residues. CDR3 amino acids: CASYGGTQYF. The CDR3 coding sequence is TGTGCCAGCTACGGGGGTACGCAGTATTTT.

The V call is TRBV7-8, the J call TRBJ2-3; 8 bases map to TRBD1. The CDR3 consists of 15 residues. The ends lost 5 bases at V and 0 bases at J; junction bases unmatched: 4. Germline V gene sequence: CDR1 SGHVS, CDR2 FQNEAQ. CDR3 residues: CASSPRTGSTDTQYF. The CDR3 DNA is TGTGCCAGCAGCCCTCGGACAGGGAGCACAGATACGCAGTATTTT.

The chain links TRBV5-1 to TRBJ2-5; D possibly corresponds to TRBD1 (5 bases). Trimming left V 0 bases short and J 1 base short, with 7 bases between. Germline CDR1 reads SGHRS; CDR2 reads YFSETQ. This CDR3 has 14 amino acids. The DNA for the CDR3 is TGCGCCAGCAGCTTGGACGACAGCCAAGAGACCCAGTACTTC. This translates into CASSLDDSQETQYF.

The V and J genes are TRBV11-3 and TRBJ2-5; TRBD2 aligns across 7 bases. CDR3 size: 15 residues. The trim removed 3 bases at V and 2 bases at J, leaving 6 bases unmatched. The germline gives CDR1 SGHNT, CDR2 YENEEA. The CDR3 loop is CASSFRGGGQETQYF. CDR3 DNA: TGTGCCAGCAGCTTCCGCGGGGGAGGACAAGAGACCCAGTACTTC. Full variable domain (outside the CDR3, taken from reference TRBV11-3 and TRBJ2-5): EAGVVQSPRYKIIEKKQPVAFWCNPISGHNTLYWYLQNLGQGPELLIRYENEEAVDDSQLPKDRFSAERLKGVDSTLKIQPAELGDSAVYLCASSFRGGGQETQYFGPGTRLLVL.

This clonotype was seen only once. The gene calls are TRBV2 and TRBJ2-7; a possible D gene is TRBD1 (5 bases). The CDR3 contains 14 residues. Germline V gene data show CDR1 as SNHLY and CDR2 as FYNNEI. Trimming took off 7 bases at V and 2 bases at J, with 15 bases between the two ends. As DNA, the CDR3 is TGTGCCAGCATCCCTCCCGACAGACCCTACGAGCAGTACTTC. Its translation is CASIPPDRPYEQYF.

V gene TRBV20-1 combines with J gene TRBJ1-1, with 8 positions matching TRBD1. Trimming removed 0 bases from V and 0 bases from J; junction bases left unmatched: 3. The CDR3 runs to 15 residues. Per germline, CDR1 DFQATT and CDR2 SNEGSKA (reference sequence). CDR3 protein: CSAREPDRVNTEAFF. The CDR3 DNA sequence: TGCAGTGCTAGAGAACCGGACAGGGTGAACACTGAAGCTTTCTTT.

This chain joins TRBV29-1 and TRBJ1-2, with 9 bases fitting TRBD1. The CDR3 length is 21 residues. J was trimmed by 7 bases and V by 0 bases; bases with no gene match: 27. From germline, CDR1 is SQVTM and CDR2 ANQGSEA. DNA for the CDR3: TGCAGCGTTGAAGATCTGAACGCTGACAGGGGGTCAACAAGCGATTGGGGTGGCTACACCTTC. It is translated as CSVEDLNADRGSTSDWGGYTF.

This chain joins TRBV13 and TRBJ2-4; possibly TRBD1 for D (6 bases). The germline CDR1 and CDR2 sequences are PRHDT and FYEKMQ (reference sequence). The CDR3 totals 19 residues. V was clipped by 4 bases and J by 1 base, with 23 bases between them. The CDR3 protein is CASSSDYQKPGQAKNIQYF. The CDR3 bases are TGTGCCAGCAGCTCAGACTACCAGAAACCCGGACAGGCCAAAAACATTCAGTACTTC.

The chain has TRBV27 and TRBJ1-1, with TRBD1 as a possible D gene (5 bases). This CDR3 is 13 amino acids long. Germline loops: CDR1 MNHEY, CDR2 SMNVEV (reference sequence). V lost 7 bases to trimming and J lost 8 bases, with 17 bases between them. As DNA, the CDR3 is TGTGCCAGCATTCCCAGTAGTAGGGGAGAAGCTTTCTTT. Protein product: CASIPSSRGEAFF.

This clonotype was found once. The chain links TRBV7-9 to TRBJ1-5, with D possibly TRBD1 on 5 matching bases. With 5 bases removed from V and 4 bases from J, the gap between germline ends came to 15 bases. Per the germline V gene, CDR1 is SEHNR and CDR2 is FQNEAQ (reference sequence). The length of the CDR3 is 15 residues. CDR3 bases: TGTGCCAGCAGCAAAGGAGGGACGACGAATCAGCCCCAGCATTTT. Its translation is CASSKGGTTNQPQHF.

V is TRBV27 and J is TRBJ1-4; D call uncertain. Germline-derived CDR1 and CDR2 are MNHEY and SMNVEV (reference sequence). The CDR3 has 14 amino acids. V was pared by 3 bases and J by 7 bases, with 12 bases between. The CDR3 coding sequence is TGTGCCAGCAGTTTCTCGGGTGGTGGTGAAAAACTGTTTTTT. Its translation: CASSFSGGGEKLFF.

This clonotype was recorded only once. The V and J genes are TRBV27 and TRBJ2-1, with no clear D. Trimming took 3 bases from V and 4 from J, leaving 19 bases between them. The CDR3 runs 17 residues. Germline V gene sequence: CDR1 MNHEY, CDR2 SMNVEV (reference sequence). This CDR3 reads CASSFSLPPSDYNEQFF. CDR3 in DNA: TGTGCCAGCAGTTTCTCGCTACCCCCTAGTGATTACAATGAGCAGTTCTTC.

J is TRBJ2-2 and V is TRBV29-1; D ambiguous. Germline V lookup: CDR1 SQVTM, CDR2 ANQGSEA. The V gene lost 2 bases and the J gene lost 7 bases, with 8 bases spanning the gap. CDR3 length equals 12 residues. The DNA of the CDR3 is TGCAGCGTTGAACTAGTTGGCGGGGAGCTGTTTTTT. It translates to CSVELVGGELFF.